Below, 20 T cell receptor beta chains from the same sample are listed, as sequenced in a study of T cells expressing NK-cell markers. TCRdb reprocessed the 5' RACE reads, keeping one entry per CDR3 protein, no DNA. This listing includes some 150,000 distinct CDR3 sequences. The material sequenced was blood T cells: a sorted CD56 or NKG2C T cell subset, CD4+ or CD8+ T cells, or bulk PBMC T cells (not recorded which). The receptors originated from a young man in good health.

This chain joins TRBV7-2 and TRBJ2-7. The length of the CDR3 is 14 residues. Looked up from germline, CDR1 is SGHTA and CDR2 is FQGNSA. CDR3 loop: CASSLYTGSYEQYF.

V gene TRBV24-1 combines with J gene TRBJ2-1; TCRdb outputs TRBD2, but without DNA this stays unchecked. Per germline, CDR1 KGHDR and CDR2 SFDVKD. The CDR3 length is 14 residues. The CDR3 sequence: CATSPLRGPSEQFF.

V usage is TRBV14 and J usage is TRBJ1-2. This CDR3 is built from 16 residues. The germline V gene encodes CDR1 SGHDN and CDR2 FVKESK. Here the CDR3 reads CASSQVDRLDHYGYTF.

The chain combines TRBV2 with TRBJ2-3; TCRdb designates TRBD1, a call that cannot be tested without DNA. The CDR3 runs to 16 residues. Germline CDR1 is SNHLY and CDR2 is FYNNEI. This CDR3 reads CASTPNVGVMDDTQYF.

The J gene is TRBJ2-3, the V gene TRBV7-8; TCRdb reports TRBD1, a call that lacks DNA to check it against. The length of the CDR3 is 14 residues. The germline gives CDR1 SGHVS, CDR2 FQNEAQ. This chain's CDR3 is CATQTGASTDTQYF.

The chain has TRBV6-5 and TRBJ2-2. Germline values: CDR1 MNHEY, CDR2 SVGAGI. CDR3 length equals 11 residues. CDR3 amino acids: CASRTTGELFF.

The rearrangement uses TRBV11-2 and TRBJ2-3; TCRdb's D call, TRBD2, is unchecked because there is no DNA. Germline lookup yields CDR1 SGHAT and CDR2 FQNNGV. The CDR3 has 18 amino acids. The CDR3 here is CASSLRVAPAGGKDTQYF.

The chain joins TRBV20-1 to TRBJ2-1; TCRdb's assignment of TRBD2 cannot be checked, as there is no DNA. The germline gives CDR1 DFQATT, CDR2 SNEGSKA (reference sequence). This CDR3 has 18 amino acids. CDR3 protein: CSAPPTSGSVGFYNEQFF.

This CDR3 reads CSVSGRSSSYNEQFF. The rearrangement uses TRBV29-1 and TRBJ2-1; TCRdb returns TRBD2, unconfirmable since there is no DNA. The length of the CDR3 is 15 residues. Germline V lookup: CDR1 SQVTM, CDR2 ANQGSEA.

The chain recombines TRBV20-1 with TRBJ2-1. This CDR3 is built from 14 residues. The V gene's germline CDR1 is DFQATT and CDR2 SNEGSKA (reference sequence). The CDR3 region is CSARSGSAHNEQFF.

The V call is TRBV20-1, the J call TRBJ2-7. CDR1 is DFQATT and CDR2 is SNEGSKA in the germline V gene (reference sequence). This CDR3 is built from 12 residues. The CDR3: CSARGDAYEQYF.

The chain employs TRBV12-3 or TRBV12-4 and TRBJ1-2; the TCRdb call, TRBD1, lacks DNA for checking. There are 14 residues in the CDR3. The CDR3 reads CASSLATGLYGYTF.

V is TRBV20-1 and J is TRBJ2-1. The CDR3 runs 15 residues. The germline V gene has CDR1 DFQATT and CDR2 SNEGSKA (reference sequence). CDR3 in amino acids: CSAYPAPTPYNEQFF.

The V call is TRBV6-5, the J call TRBJ1-1; TCRdb gives TRBD1 as the D gene, but with no DNA this cannot be confirmed. Per the germline V gene, CDR1 is MNHEY and CDR2 is SVGAGI. The CDR3 length is 14 residues. This CDR3 is CASSLGQANTEAFF.

The chain combines TRBV7-9 with TRBJ2-2. Looked up from germline, CDR1 is SEHNR and CDR2 is FQNEAQ (reference sequence). This CDR3 is 12 amino acids long. The CDR3 here is CASSLAEGELFF.

The V gene is TRBV12-3 or TRBV12-4, the J gene TRBJ2-2. The CDR3 totals 16 residues. This CDR3 is CASCPTGLAGTGELFF.

The chain couples TRBV27 to TRBJ1-1; the TRBD1 assignment by TCRdb is unverifiable without DNA. The CDR3 sequence is 14 residues long. CDR1 and CDR2 (germline): MNHEY, SMNVEV (reference sequence). CDR3 amino acids: CASSFGTGGAEAFF.

The gene calls are TRBV27 and TRBJ1-2. The CDR3 totals 15 residues. The germline CDR1 and CDR2 sequences are MNHEY and SMNVEV (reference sequence). This chain's CDR3 is CASSPLAGANYGYTF.

The V gene is TRBV5-1, the J gene TRBJ2-1; TCRdb's D call, TRBD1, is unchecked because there is no DNA. Looked up from germline, CDR1 is SGHRS and CDR2 is YFSETQ. CDR3 size: 15 residues. The CDR3 protein is CASSSVTVTGNEQFF.

The genes are TRBV2 and TRBJ1-5; the D gene TCRdb calls, TRBD1, cannot be checked with no DNA. Germline loops: CDR1 SNHLY, CDR2 FYNNEI. The CDR3 has 14 amino acids. The CDR3 is CASSDAGANQPQHF.